Listed here is a single TCR beta chain. The germline V gene encodes CDR1 LNHDA and CDR2 SQIVND (reference sequence). The germline V and J ends were trimmed by 4 bases and 5 bases, with 12 bases remaining between them. CDR3 length: 14 residues. TCRdb's copy holds only in-frame clones and misses some; the assay was immunoSEQ multiplex PCR. The sample carries about 140,000 clones, 77% recorded once. These data belong to a study of cytotoxic CD8 clonotypes in ibrutinib-treated CLL. Sequenced material: PBMCs, taken after 12 months of ibrutinib treatment. This clonotype was sampled from a human donor with chronic lymphocytic leukemia. V is TRBV19 and J is TRBJ1-5, with unresolved D. The CDR3 spells CASSTYWEDQPQHF. The CDR3 nucleotides read TGTGCCAGTAGTACTTATTGGGAGGATCAGCCCCAGCATTTT.